This record looks at one T cell receptor (beta chain) sequence and its context. This clonotype was seen many times. Its specific antigen is unknown. The input lacks base qualities; no much larger clone sits a single base away. Sequencing was performed on an Illumina NovaSeq 6000. Synthesis of TCR cDNA relied on 5'RACE template switching, a step that introduced a universal primer site along with unique molecular identifiers. cDNA synthesis was primed from both the TCR alpha and TCR beta constant segments. Libraries were amplified in two PCR steps, with sample barcodes and sequencing adapters added in the second step. Sequencing of libraries was performed on Illumina HiSeq 2500 (2x100 bp) or NovaSeq (2x150 bp). The authors processed their data as follows. Demultiplexing of reads and collapsing into UMI consensus sequences were performed with MIGEC, and V(D)J alignment was carried out with MiXCR. Clonotypes responding to the vaccine were identified with edgeR on replicate PBMC samples, with the criteria of FDR below 0.01 and a log2 fold change above 5 up to day 15. Bulk clonotypes were assigned CD4 or CD8 identity according to which sequenced CD4 or CD8 repertoire held them at higher abundance. Using fastp trimming at Q25 and MiXCR clonotype assembly, TCRdb reanalyzed the public sequencing data and kept in-frame beta chains. Rows are combined by CDR3 protein, so each entry shows the most common genes and DNA. The V and J calls and clone size are TCRdb's, not the authors'. This sample is represented by a few hundred thousand distinct CDR3 sequences; approximately 3% of them were singletons. The biggest ten clones account for approximately 3.5% of the sample.

Spanning cysteine to phenylalanine, the CDR3 consists of 13 amino acids. Just CDR3 DNA is preserved here, 39 bases in frame from base 1. Trimming costs V 1 base and J 7 bases, and their ends lie 7 bases apart. Taken from the germline V gene, the CDR1 and CDR2 loops are LGHNA and YSLEER. The treatment or condition label on this specimen signifies: live attenuated yellow fever vaccine strain. PBMCs were isolated from peripheral blood using a standard Ficoll-Paque protocol. Dynabeads CD4 and CD8 positive selection kits were used to isolate CD4 and CD8 T-cell fractions. TriZol was used to extract RNA from bulk PBMCs, CD4 and CD8 fractions, and dextramer-positive and dextramer-negative fractions. The data derive from a study of T cells after yellow fever vaccination (dated by TCRdb to the late 2010s). Regarding the research as a whole: The SMART-Seq v4 Ultra Low Input RNA kit was used to prepare libraries from fractions with low cell numbers. To follow T-cell clones before and after primary and booster YFV17D yellow fever vaccination, bulk TCR alpha and beta repertoires were sequenced over time. The cohort comprised two healthy male donors, one aged 18 to 29 and one aged 30 to 40 years. Blood was collected at multiple timepoints before and after primary and secondary immunization, and bulk PBMC replicates and cell subsets were isolated.

Broader findings and caveats from the paper: The secondary T-cell response was found to be weaker but faster than the primary response, with a peak reached on day 5 rather than on day 15. Because only a couple of donors were included in the study, the extent to which the findings can be generalized is limited. A small share of clonotypes was detected in both CD4 and CD8 compartments, with the overlap likely arising from convergent recombination. Most clones expanded after primary vaccination (around 97% of CD4 and roughly 88% of CD8) were re-detected after the booster, suggesting that broad memory maintenance occurred. Computational filtering was needed because FACS-sorted repertoires could contain abundant contaminating clonotypes from the bulk population.

The sample in question was CD4+ T cells sorted from PBMCs, obtained 10 days after the yellow fever booster vaccination. This receptor chain uses TRBV4-3 and TRBJ1-4; the D gene remains uncertain. The sequence was collected from a man aged 18-30 years who received the YFV17D yellow fever vaccine. At the DNA level, the sequence is TGCGCCAGCAGCCAAGCGTGGCCTGAAAAACTGTTTTTT. The translation is CASSQAWPEKLFF.